This T cell receptor (beta chain) was profiled in a study of memory CD8 T cells in hepatitis C reinfection. With regard to this clone: The antigen is unknown.

Produced via immunoSEQ multiplex PCR; TCRdb's table is partial and in-frame only. The data show fewer than 50,000 clones, with approximately 87% seen just once and 1% to 1.5% held by the top ten. The time point was: peak reinfection, 3 to 8 weeks after reinfection detection. The sorted cells went straight to TCR sequencing with no prior in vitro expansion. The Montreal HEPCO cohort supplied donors who inject drugs. Control naive CD8 T cells came from a couple of donors at all three reinfection time points. Notes on the study in general: Four or five donors were too few for definitive public clonotype conclusions.

This TCR was sampled from a man aged 18-30 years with hepatitis C virus infection. Sequencing was performed on naive CD8+ T cells sorted from blood.

The CDR3 loop is CAISEMRTGENEQYV. DNA for the CDR3: TGTGCCATCAGTGAGATGAGGACAGGGGAAAACGAGCAGTACGTC. This chain connects TRBV10-3 to TRBJ2-7, with 9 bases matching TRBD1. The V segment lost 2 bases and the J segment 5 bases; nucleotides outside the gene matches: 7. CDR1 ENHRY and CDR2 SYGVKD come from the germline V gene. The CDR3 is 15 amino acids.